This T cell receptor (beta chain) was profiled in a study of T cell responses to AZD1222 COVID-19 vaccine. Germline CDR1 SEHNR, CDR2 FQNEAQ (reference sequence). V lost 3 bases and J lost 5; bases outside the gene matches: 5. This CDR3 comprises 15 residues. Produced via immunoSEQ multiplex PCR; TCRdb's table is partial and in-frame only. Among around 130,000 clones listed, about 90% were seen once. This clone was counted between two and nine times. This specimen consisted of peripheral blood, obtained 28 days after the second dose of the MenACWY control vaccine. This sequence originates from an adult who received the MenACWY meningococcal vaccine as a control. The rearrangement links TRBV7-9 to TRBJ2-7; 12 nucleotides line up with TRBD1. CDR3 sequence reads: CASSFGTGGPDEQYF. The CDR3 region has the DNA TGTGCCAGCAGCTTTGGGACAGGGGGCCCCGACGAGCAGTACTTC.